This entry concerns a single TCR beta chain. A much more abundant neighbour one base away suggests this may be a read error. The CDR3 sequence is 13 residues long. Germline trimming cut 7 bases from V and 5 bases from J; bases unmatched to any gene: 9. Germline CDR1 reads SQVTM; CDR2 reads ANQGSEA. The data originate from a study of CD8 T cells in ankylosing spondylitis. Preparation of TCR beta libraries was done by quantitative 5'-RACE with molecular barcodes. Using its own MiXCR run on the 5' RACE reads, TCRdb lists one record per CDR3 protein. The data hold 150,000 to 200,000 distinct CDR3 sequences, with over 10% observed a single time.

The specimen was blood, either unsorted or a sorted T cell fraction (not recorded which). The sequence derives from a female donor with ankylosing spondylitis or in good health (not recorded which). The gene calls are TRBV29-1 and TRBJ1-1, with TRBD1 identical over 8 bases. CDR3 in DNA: TGCAGCGGGGAGGACAGGGTGTTGACTGAAGCTTTCTTT. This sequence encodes CSGEDRVLTEAFF.